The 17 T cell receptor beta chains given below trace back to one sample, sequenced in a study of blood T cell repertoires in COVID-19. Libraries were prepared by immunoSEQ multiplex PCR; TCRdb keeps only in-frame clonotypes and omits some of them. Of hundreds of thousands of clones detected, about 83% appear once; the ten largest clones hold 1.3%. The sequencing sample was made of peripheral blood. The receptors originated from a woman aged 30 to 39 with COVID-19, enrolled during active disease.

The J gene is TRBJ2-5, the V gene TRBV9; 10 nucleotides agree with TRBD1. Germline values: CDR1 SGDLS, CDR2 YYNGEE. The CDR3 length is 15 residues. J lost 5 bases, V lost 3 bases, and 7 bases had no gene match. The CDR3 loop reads CASSARPDRGETQYF. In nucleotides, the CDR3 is TGTGCCAGCAGCGCCCGCCCGGACAGGGGGGAGACCCAGTACTTC.

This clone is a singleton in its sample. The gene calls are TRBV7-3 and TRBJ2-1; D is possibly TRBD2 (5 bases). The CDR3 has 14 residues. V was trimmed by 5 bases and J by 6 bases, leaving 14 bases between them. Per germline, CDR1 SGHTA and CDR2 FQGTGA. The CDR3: CASSPQERRNEQFF. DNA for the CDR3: TGTGCCAGCAGCCCCCAGGAGCGGCGCAATGAGCAGTTCTTC.

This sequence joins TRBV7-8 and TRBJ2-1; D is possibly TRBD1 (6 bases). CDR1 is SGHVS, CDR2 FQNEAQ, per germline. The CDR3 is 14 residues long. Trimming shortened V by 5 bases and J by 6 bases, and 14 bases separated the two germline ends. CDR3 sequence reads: CASSPARGGNEQFF. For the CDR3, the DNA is TGTGCCAGCAGCCCGGCGCGAGGGGGCAATGAGCAGTTCTTC. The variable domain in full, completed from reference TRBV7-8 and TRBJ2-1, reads GAGVSQSPRYKVAKRGQDVALRCDPISGHVSLFWYQQALGQGPEFLTYFQNEAQLDKSGLPSDRFFAERPEGSVSTLKIQRTQQEDSAVYLCASSPARGGNEQFFGPGTRLTVL.

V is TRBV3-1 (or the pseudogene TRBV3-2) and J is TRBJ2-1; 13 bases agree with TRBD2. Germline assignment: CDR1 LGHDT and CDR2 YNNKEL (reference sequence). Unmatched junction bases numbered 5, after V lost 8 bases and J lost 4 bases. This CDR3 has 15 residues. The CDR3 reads CASGGTSGVYNEQFF. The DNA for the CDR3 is TGTGCCAGCGGCGGGACTAGCGGGGTTTACAATGAGCAGTTCTTC.

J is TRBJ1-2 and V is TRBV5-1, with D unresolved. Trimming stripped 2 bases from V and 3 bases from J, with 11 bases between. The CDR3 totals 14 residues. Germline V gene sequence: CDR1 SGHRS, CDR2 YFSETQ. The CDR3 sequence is CASSFGGDDYGYTF. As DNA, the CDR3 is TGCGCCAGCAGCTTCGGCGGCGACGACTATGGCTACACCTTC.

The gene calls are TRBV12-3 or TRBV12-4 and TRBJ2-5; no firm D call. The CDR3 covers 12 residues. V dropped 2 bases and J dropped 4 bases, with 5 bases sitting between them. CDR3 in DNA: TGTGCCAGCAGTTTAACAGCAGAGACCCAGTACTTC. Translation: CASSLTAETQYF.

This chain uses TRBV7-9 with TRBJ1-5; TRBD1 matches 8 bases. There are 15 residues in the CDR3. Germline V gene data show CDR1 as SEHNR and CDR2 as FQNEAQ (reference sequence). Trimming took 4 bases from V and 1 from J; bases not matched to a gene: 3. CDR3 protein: CASSSGGQSNQPQHF. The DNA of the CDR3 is TGTGCCAGCAGCTCAGGGGGCCAGAGCAATCAGCCCCAGCATTTT.

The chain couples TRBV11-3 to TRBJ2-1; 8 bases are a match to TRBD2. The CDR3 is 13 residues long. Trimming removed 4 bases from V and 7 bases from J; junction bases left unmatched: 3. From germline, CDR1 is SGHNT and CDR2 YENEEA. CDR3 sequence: CASSSGTRNEQFF. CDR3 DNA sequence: TGTGCCAGCAGCTCCGGGACTAGGAATGAGCAGTTCTTC.

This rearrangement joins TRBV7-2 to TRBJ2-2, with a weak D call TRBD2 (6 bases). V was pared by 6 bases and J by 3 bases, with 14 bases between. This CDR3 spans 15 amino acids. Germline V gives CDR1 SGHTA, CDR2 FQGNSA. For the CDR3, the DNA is TGTGCCAGCAGTCGGGACTCCGCGGACACCGGGGAGCTGTTTTTT. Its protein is CASSRDSADTGELFF.

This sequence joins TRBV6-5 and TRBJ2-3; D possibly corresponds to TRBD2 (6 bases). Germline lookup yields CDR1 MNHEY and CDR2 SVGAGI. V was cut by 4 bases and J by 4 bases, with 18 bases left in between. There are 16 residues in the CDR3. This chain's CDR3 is CASSSSWRGGPDTQYF. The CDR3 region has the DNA TGTGCCAGCAGTTCCTCGTGGCGGGGAGGCCCAGATACGCAGTATTTT.

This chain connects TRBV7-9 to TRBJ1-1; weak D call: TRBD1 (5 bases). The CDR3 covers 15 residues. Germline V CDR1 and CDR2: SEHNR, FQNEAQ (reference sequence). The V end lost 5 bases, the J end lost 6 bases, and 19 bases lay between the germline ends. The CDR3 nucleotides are TGTGCCAGCAGCCCTCGGGAGGGGAGGGATCCTGAAGCTTTCTTT. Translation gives CASSPREGRDPEAFF. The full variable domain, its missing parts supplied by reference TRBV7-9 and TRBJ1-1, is DTGVSQNPRHKITKRGQNVTFRCDPISEHNRLYWYRQTLGQGPEFLTYFQNEAQLEKSRLLSDRFSAERPKGSFSTLEIQRTEQGDSAMYLCASSPREGRDPEAFFGQGTRLTVV.

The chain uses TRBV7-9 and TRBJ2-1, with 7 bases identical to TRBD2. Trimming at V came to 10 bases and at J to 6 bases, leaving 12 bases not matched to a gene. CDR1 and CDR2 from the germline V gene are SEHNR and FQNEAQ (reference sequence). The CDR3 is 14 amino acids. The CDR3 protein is CATREGGVRNEQFF. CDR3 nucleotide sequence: TGTGCCACAAGGGAGGGAGGGGTTCGCAATGAGCAGTTCTTC.

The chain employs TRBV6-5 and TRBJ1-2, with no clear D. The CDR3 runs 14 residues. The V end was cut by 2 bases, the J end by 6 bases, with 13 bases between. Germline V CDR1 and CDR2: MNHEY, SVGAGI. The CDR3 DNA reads TGTGCCAGCAGTTACCAGGTACCTCTGGATGGCTACACCTTC. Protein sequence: CASSYQVPLDGYTF.

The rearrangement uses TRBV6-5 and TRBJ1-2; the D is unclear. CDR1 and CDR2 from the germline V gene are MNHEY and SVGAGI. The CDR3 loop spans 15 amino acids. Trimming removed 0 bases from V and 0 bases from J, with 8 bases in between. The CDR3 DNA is TGTGCCAGCAGTTACTCTCGGGGATCTAACTATGGCTACACCTTC. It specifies CASSYSRGSNYGYTF.

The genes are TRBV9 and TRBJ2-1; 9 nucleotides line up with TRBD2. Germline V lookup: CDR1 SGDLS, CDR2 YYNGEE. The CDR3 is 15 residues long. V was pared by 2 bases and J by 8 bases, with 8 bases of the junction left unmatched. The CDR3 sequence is CASSVGTSPLHEQFF. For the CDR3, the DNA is TGTGCCAGCAGCGTTGGGACTAGCCCCCTTCATGAGCAGTTCTTC.

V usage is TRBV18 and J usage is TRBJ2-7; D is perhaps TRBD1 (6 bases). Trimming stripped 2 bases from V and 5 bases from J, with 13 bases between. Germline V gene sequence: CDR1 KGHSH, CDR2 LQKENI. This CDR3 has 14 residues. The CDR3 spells CASSPTQGRHEQYF. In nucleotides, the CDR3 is TGTGCCAGCTCACCAACCCAGGGGAGACACGAGCAGTACTTC.

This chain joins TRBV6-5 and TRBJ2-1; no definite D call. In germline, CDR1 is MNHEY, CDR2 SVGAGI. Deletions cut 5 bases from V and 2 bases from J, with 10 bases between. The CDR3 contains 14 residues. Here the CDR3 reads CASSPDGAYNEQFF. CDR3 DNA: TGTGCCAGCAGTCCTGACGGAGCCTACAATGAGCAGTTCTTC.